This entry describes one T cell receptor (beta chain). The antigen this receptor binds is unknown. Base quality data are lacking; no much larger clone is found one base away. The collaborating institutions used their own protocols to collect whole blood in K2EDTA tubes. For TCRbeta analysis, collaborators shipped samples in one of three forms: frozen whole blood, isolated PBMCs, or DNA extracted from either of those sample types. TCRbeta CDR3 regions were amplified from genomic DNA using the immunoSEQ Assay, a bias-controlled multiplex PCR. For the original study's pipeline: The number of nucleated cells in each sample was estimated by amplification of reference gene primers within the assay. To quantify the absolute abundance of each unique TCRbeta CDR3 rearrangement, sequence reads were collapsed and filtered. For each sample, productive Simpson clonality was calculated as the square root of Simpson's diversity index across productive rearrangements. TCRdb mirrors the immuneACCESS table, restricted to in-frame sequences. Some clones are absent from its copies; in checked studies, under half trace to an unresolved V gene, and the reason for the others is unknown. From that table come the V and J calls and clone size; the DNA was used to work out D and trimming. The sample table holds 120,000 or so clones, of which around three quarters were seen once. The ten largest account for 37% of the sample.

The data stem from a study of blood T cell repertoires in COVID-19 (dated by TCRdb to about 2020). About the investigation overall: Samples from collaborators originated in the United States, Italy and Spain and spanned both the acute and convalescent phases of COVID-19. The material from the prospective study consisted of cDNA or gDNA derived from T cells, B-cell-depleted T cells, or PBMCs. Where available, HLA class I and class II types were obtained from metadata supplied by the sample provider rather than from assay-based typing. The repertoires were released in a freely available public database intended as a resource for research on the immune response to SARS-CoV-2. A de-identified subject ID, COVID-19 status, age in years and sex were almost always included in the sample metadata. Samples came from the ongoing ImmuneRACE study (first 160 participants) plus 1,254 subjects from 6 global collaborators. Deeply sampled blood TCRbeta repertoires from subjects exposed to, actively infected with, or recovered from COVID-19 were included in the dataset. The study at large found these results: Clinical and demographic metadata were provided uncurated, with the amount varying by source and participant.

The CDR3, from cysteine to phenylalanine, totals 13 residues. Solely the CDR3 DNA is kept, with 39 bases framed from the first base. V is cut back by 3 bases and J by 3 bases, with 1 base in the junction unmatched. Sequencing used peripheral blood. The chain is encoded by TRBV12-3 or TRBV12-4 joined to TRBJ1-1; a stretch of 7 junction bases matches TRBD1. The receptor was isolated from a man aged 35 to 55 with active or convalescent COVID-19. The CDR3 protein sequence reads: CASSFTGDTEAFF. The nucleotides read TGTGCCAGCAGTTTCACAGGGGACACTGAAGCTTTCTTT.